This T cell receptor (beta chain) was sequenced during a study of T cell repertoires in cytomegalovirus infection. Study summary: Matching HLA type and CMV infection were both indicated by public TCR beta signatures. Findings and limits, study-wide: Dominating the ex vivo response were HLA-C-restricted CMV-specific TCR beta clonotypes. Based on cumulative public TCR beta family frequency, carriers of CMV plus the relevant HLA were identified.

Trimming took off 5 bases at V and 16 bases at J, with 18 bases between the two ends. The CDR3 is 12 residues long. Germline V gene sequence: CDR1 SGHVT, CDR2 SQSDAQ. This clonotype was observed at least ten times. Its antigen remains unknown. A single record per CDR3 protein comes from TCRdb applying MiXCR to the reads. Of about 490,000 distinct CDR3 sequences in the sample, approximately 15% were seen once. Sequenced: CD8+ T cells from PBMCs. The chain uses TRBV7-4 and TRBJ2-1, with D maybe TRBD1 (5 bases). The TCR originated in a human donor in good health (CMV status not recorded). Some clones in this sample may be carry-over from other donors' samples. Here the CDR3 DNA reads TGTGCCAGCAGCCTTGGGCTGGGGCTAAAATTCTTC. This codes for CASSLGLGLKFF.